This is a list of T cell receptor beta chains from one sample in a study of CD8+CD57+ T cells in acquired aplastic anemia. TCRdb re-called the reads with MiXCR, one entry per CDR3 protein. This sample has about 150,000 distinct CDR3 sequences, with roughly 49% found just once. The sequenced material came from sorted CD4+, CD8+, or CD8+CD57+ T cells (not recorded which) from PBMCs. The receptors shown here come from a human donor with aplastic anemia. Both conserved end residues are part of each CDR3. A D gene is named only where the DNA matches it firmly. Expanded clones are given a class, and other clones once, few, many or no size at all.

j_gene: TRBJ2-5
v_gene: TRBV2
d_gene: .
abundance: .
CDR3aa: CASSAASRGSETQYF
CDR3nt: TGTGCCAGCAGTGCGGCGTCGAGGGGGAGTGAGACCCAGTACTTC

j_gene: TRBJ2-7
v_gene: TRBV25-1
d_gene: .
abundance: many
CDR3aa: CASSEIRGTYEQYF
CDR3nt: TGTGCCAGCAGTGAAATAAGGGGGACCTACGAGCAGTACTTC

j_gene: TRBJ1-1
v_gene: TRBV2
d_gene: .
abundance: .
CDR3aa: CASSGLGGDTEAFF
CDR3nt: TGTGCCAGCAGCGGTCTGGGGGGTGACACTGAAGCTTTCTTT

j_gene: TRBJ1-4
v_gene: TRBV11-1
d_gene: TRBD1
abundance: .
CDR3aa: CASSLPTGGAGGTNEKLFF
CDR3nt: TGTGCCAGCAGCTTACCTACAGGGGGCGCAGGTGGAACTAATGAAAAACTGTTTTTT

j_gene: TRBJ1-1
v_gene: TRBV6-1
d_gene: .
abundance: .
CDR3aa: CASQGLNTEAFF
CDR3nt: TGTGCCAGCCAGGGCCTGAACACTGAAGCTTTCTTT

j_gene: TRBJ1-2
v_gene: TRBV10-3
d_gene: .
abundance: .
CDR3aa: CAISGGSGNYGYTF
CDR3nt: TGTGCCATCAGTGGCGGTAGCGGGAACTATGGCTACACCTTC

j_gene: TRBJ1-5
v_gene: TRBV10-3
d_gene: .
abundance: .
CDR3aa: CAISESRGVGDQPQHF
CDR3nt: TGTGCCATCAGTGAGTCGAGGGGGGTTGGGGATCAGCCCCAGCATTTT

j_gene: TRBJ2-3
v_gene: TRBV20-1
d_gene: .
abundance: .
CDR3aa: CSARDHGTDTQYF
CDR3nt: TGCAGTGCTAGAGATCACGGCACAGATACGCAGTATTTT

j_gene: TRBJ1-3
v_gene: TRBV27
d_gene: .
abundance: .
CDR3aa: CAISLSTGNTIYF
CDR3nt: TGTGCCATCAGTTTATCGACCGGAAACACCATATATTTT

j_gene: TRBJ1-4
v_gene: TRBV10-2
d_gene: .
abundance: .
CDR3aa: CASSDSPNEKLFF
CDR3nt: TGCGCCAGCAGTGACAGCCCTAATGAAAAACTGTTTTTT

j_gene: TRBJ2-7
v_gene: TRBV4-3
d_gene: TRBD2
abundance: many
CDR3aa: CASSQVAGGSAYEQYF
CDR3nt: TGCGCCAGCAGCCAAGTAGCGGGGGGGAGCGCCTACGAGCAGTACTTC

j_gene: TRBJ1-2
v_gene: TRBV29-1
d_gene: .
abundance: many
CDR3aa: CSVDQGGDGYTF
CDR3nt: TGCAGCGTTGATCAGGGAGGGGATGGCTACACCTTC

j_gene: TRBJ1-2
v_gene: TRBV7-2
d_gene: .
abundance: once
CDR3aa: CASSLNSIPFYGYTF
CDR3nt: TGTGCCAGCAGCTTAAATTCCATTCCCTTCTATGGCTACACCTTC

j_gene: TRBJ1-1
v_gene: TRBV24-1
d_gene: .
abundance: .
CDR3aa: CAIQPPLGRNTEAFF
CDR3nt: TGTGCCATACAACCGCCGTTAGGCAGAAACACTGAAGCTTTCTTT

j_gene: TRBJ2-7
v_gene: TRBV5-6
d_gene: .
abundance: many
CDR3aa: CASSSSGPSYEQYF
CDR3nt: TGTGCCAGCAGCTCCTCGGGGCCCTCCTACGAGCAGTACTTC

j_gene: TRBJ2-6
v_gene: TRBV7-3
d_gene: .
abundance: .
CDR3aa: CASSSRDAGANVLTF
CDR3nt: TGTGCCAGCAGCTCCCGGGATGCGGGGGCCAACGTCCTGACTTTC

j_gene: TRBJ2-7
v_gene: TRBV19
d_gene: TRBD2
abundance: .
CDR3aa: CATAPGLAAHSISYEQYF
CDR3nt: TGTGCCACCGCACCGGGACTAGCGGCCCATTCGATCTCCTACGAGCAGTACTTC

j_gene: TRBJ1-2
v_gene: TRBV6-5
d_gene: TRBD1
abundance: many
CDR3aa: CASSWDRDSYGYTF
CDR3nt: TGTGCCAGCAGTTGGGACAGGGATTCATATGGCTACACCTTC

j_gene: TRBJ2-3
v_gene: TRBV19
d_gene: .
abundance: .
CDR3aa: CASSIAGSTDTQYF
CDR3nt: TGTGCCAGTAGTATAGCTGGGAGCACAGATACGCAGTATTTT

j_gene: TRBJ2-7
v_gene: TRBV7-2
d_gene: TRBD1
abundance: .
CDR3aa: CASNSGQGLYYKQYF
CDR3nt: TGTGCCAGCAACTCGGGACAGGGGCTATACTACAAGCAGTACTTC

j_gene: TRBJ2-5
v_gene: TRBV20-1
d_gene: .
abundance: once
CDR3aa: CSASPTEETQYF
CDR3nt: TGCAGTGCTAGCCCAACTGAGGAGACCCAGTACTTC

j_gene: TRBJ2-1
v_gene: TRBV20-1
d_gene: TRBD1
abundance: many
CDR3aa: CSAPGPDRGDYNEQFF
CDR3nt: TGCAGTGCACCGGGACCGGACAGGGGGGACTACAATGAGCAGTTCTTC

j_gene: TRBJ2-7
v_gene: TRBV7-8
d_gene: TRBD1
abundance: .
CDR3aa: CASSPGTGGEQYF
CDR3nt: TGTGCCAGCAGCCCTGGGACAGGAGGCGAGCAGTACTTC

j_gene: TRBJ1-2
v_gene: TRBV15
d_gene: TRBD1
abundance: many
CDR3aa: CATSRYRTGVIGYTF
CDR3nt: TGTGCCACCAGCAGGTATAGGACAGGGGTTATAGGCTACACCTTC

j_gene: TRBJ2-1
v_gene: TRBV6-4
d_gene: .
abundance: few
CDR3aa: CASSDGNRYNEQFF
CDR3nt: TGTGCCAGCAGTGACGGTAACAGATACAATGAGCAGTTCTTC

j_gene: TRBJ2-1
v_gene: TRBV12-3/TRBV12-4
d_gene: .
abundance: .
CDR3aa: CASSFPGKGDLDEQFF
CDR3nt: TGTGCCAGCAGTTTCCCCGGGAAGGGGGATTTGGATGAGCAGTTCTTC

j_gene: TRBJ1-1
v_gene: TRBV19
d_gene: TRBD1
abundance: .
CDR3aa: CASRLGTELEAFF
CDR3nt: TGTGCCAGTAGATTAGGGACAGAACTAGAAGCTTTCTTT

j_gene: TRBJ2-4
v_gene: TRBV4-3
d_gene: .
abundance: few
CDR3aa: CASSQDQAGDFSLAKNIQYF
CDR3nt: TGCGCCAGCAGCCAAGACCAAGCAGGGGACTTCTCACTAGCCAAAAACATTCAGTACTTC

j_gene: TRBJ2-5
v_gene: TRBV7-9
d_gene: .
abundance: .
CDR3aa: CASTRQARETQYF
CDR3nt: TGTGCCAGCACTCGGCAGGCCAGGGAGACCCAGTACTTC

j_gene: TRBJ2-7
v_gene: TRBV4-2
d_gene: TRBD2
abundance: .
CDR3aa: CASSQEAGGQYEQYF
CDR3nt: TGTGCCAGCAGCCAAGAAGCGGGGGGGCAGTACGAGCAGTACTTC

j_gene: TRBJ2-3
v_gene: TRBV11-2
d_gene: .
abundance: many
CDR3aa: CAPVSPQYF
CDR3nt: TGTGCCCCAGTTTCTCCGCAGTATTTT

j_gene: TRBJ2-7
v_gene: TRBV7-9
d_gene: .
abundance: many
CDR3aa: CASSSYTGPAYEQYF
CDR3nt: TGTGCCAGCAGCTCCTATACAGGGCCTGCCTACGAGCAGTACTTC

j_gene: TRBJ2-5
v_gene: TRBV20-1
d_gene: .
abundance: .
CDR3aa: CSANPGQLKETQYF
CDR3nt: TGCAGTGCTAACCCAGGACAGTTAAAAGAGACCCAGTACTTC

j_gene: TRBJ1-2
v_gene: TRBV15
d_gene: .
abundance: .
CDR3aa: CATSRDAGAGRYGYTF
CDR3nt: TGTGCCACCAGCAGAGATGCCGGGGCAGGACGTTATGGCTACACCTTC

j_gene: TRBJ2-7
v_gene: TRBV7-2
d_gene: .
abundance: .
CDR3aa: CASNTIGIYEQYF
CDR3nt: TGTGCCAGCAACACGATCGGGATTTACGAGCAGTACTTC

j_gene: TRBJ1-1
v_gene: TRBV6-2/TRBV6-3
d_gene: .
abundance: few
CDR3aa: CASSSAGGIEAFF
CDR3nt: TGTGCCAGCAGTTCCGCCGGGGGGATTGAAGCTTTCTTT

j_gene: TRBJ2-3
v_gene: TRBV7-1
d_gene: TRBD2
abundance: .
CDR3aa: CASSSPTSGGGADTQYF
CDR3nt: TGTGCCAGCAGCTCCCCGACTAGCGGGGGGGGGGCAGATACGCAGTATTTT

j_gene: TRBJ1-1
v_gene: TRBV7-9
d_gene: .
abundance: .
CDR3aa: CASSLVAGNTEAFF
CDR3nt: TGTGCCAGCAGCTTAGTAGCGGGTAACACTGAAGCTTTCTTT

j_gene: TRBJ1-2
v_gene: TRBV15
d_gene: .
abundance: once
CDR3aa: CATSRGPRNYGYTF
CDR3nt: TGTGCCACCAGCAGAGGGCCCAGGAACTATGGCTACACCTTC

j_gene: TRBJ1-3
v_gene: TRBV4-2
d_gene: TRBD1
abundance: many
CDR3aa: CASSQDTGGSGNTIYF
CDR3nt: TGTGCCAGCAGCCAAGACACAGGGGGCTCCGGAAACACCATATATTTT

j_gene: TRBJ1-2
v_gene: TRBV19
d_gene: .
abundance: .
CDR3aa: CASNLDRTYGYTF
CDR3nt: TGTGCCAGTAATCTTGACAGGACCTATGGCTACACCTTC

j_gene: TRBJ1-1
v_gene: TRBV2
d_gene: TRBD1
abundance: once
CDR3aa: CASHVRDRMNTEAFF
CDR3nt: TGTGCCAGCCACGTCCGGGACAGGATGAACACTGAAGCTTTCTTT

j_gene: TRBJ2-3
v_gene: TRBV24-1
d_gene: .
abundance: .
CDR3aa: CASSEGRSDTQYF
CDR3nt: TGTGCCTCGTCGGAGGGAAGATCAGATACGCAGTATTTT

j_gene: TRBJ2-5
v_gene: TRBV7-9
d_gene: .
abundance: .
CDR3aa: CASSRTRGETQYF
CDR3nt: TGTGCCAGCAGCCGGACTCGTGGAGAGACCCAGTACTTC

j_gene: TRBJ2-1
v_gene: TRBV10-3
d_gene: .
abundance: few
CDR3aa: CAISESGQYNEQFF
CDR3nt: TGTGCCATCAGTGAGTCCGGACAGTACAATGAGCAGTTCTTC

j_gene: TRBJ2-5
v_gene: TRBV7-2
d_gene: .
abundance: many
CDR3aa: CASSLVTRPETQYF
CDR3nt: TGTGCCAGCAGCTTAGTGACAAGGCCAGAGACCCAGTACTTC